The clone carrying this T cell receptor beta chain has a single count. Its matching antigen is unknown. Generated by immunoSEQ multiplex PCR, the TCRdb table keeps only in-frame clones and is missing some. This table holds more than 100,000 clones, approximately 93% found once. These data originate in a study of graft-versus-host responses after intestinal transplantation. Across the whole study: Induction using anti-thymocyte globulin, followed by tacrolimus and steroids for roughly 3 years, was given to all recipients.

CDR3 length: 14 amino acids. Germline lookup yields CDR1 LNHDA and CDR2 SQIVND (reference sequence). Trimming removed 4 bases from V and 2 bases from J, with 9 bases in between. Study results and caveats: Recipient marrow held GvH clones, some first seen in ileum or blood. Within the allografts of patients who had graft-donor T cell macrochimerism, graft-versus-host to host-versus-graft clonal ratios were high.

Here the sequenced sample was unstimulated CD8+ T cells sorted from spleen or lymph node cells, taken before intestinal transplant. This chain uses TRBV19 with TRBJ2-1; D remains ambiguous. This TCR derives from a human donor who received an intestinal transplant. CDR3 nucleotides: TGTGCCAGTAGTACCCCCGCTGCCTACAATGAGCAGTTCTTC. Encoded protein: CASSTPAAYNEQFF.